This TCR beta chain is from a study of blood T cell repertoires in COVID-19. Whole-study context: PBMCs, B-cell-depleted T cells, or T cells were the source of the cDNA or gDNA that made up the material.

Authors' processing steps: Using reference gene primer amplification, nucleated cell counts were estimated. Here immunoSEQ multiplex PCR was the method, and the copy in TCRdb shows in-frame clones only, minus some. V, J and clone size were drawn from that table, and D and trimming were deduced from the DNA. The table records about 170,000 clones, about 90% of them present only once. CDR3 size: 15 residues. Germline V lookup: CDR1 LNHDA, CDR2 SQIVND (reference sequence). Between the trimmed V and J ends, which lost 3 bases and 4 bases, there was a span of 14 bases. This TCR came from a man aged 25-45 years with COVID-19, enrolled during active disease. Sequencing was done on a sample of peripheral blood. The chain employs TRBV19 and TRBJ2-3, with D possibly TRBD1 on 6 matching bases. CDR3 nucleotide sequence: TGTGCCAGTAGTATGAGGCAGGGGAGATCAGATACGCAGTATTTT. It translates to CASSMRQGRSDTQYF.